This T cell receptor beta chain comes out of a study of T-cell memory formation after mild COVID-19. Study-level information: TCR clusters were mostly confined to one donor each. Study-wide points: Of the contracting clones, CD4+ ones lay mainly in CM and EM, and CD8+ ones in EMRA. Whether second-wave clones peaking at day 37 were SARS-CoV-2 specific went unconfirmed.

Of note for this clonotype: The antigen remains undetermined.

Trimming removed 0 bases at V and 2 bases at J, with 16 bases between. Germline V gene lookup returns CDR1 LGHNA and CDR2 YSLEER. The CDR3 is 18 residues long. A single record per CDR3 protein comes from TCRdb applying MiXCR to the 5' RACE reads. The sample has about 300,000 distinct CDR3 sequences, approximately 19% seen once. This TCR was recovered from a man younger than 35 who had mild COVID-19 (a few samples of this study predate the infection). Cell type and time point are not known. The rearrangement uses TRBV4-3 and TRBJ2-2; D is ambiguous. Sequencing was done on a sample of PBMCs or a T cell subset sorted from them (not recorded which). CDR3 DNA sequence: TGCGCCAGCAGCCAAGAGGCTCCGACTCGGATAAACACCGGGGAGCTGTTTTTT. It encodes CASSQEAPTRINTGELFF.